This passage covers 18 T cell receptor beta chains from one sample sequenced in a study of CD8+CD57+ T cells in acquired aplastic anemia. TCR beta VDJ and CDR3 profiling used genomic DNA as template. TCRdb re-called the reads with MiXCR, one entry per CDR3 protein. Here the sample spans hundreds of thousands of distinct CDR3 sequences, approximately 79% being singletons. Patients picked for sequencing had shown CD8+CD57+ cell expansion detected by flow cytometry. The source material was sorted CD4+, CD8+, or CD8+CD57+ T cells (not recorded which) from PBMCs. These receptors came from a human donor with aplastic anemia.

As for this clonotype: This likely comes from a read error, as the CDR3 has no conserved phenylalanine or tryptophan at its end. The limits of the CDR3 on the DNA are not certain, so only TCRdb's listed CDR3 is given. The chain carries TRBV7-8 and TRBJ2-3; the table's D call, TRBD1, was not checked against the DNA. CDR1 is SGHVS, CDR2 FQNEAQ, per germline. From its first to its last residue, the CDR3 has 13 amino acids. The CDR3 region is CASGDAGTDKQQY.

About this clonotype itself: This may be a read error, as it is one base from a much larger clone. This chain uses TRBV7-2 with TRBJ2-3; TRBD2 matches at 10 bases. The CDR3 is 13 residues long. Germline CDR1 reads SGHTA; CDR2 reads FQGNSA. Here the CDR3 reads CASNLAGGADTQF. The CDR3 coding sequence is TGTGCCAGCAACTTAGCGGGAGGAGCCGATACGCAGTTT. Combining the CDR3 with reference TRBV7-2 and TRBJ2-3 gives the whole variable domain GAGVSQSPSNKVTEKGKDVELRCDPISGHTALYWYRQSLGQGLEFLIYFQGNSAPDKSGLPSDRFSAERTGGSVSTLTIQRTQQEDSAVYLCASNLAGGADTQFGPGTRLTVL.

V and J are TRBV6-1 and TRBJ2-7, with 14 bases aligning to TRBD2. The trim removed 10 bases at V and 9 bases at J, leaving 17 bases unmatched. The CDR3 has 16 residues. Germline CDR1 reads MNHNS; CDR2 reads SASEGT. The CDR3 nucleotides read TGTGCCACCAGCGAAGGGACTAGCGGGAGTAGGAATACGCAGTACGTC. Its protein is CATSEGTSGSRNTQYV.

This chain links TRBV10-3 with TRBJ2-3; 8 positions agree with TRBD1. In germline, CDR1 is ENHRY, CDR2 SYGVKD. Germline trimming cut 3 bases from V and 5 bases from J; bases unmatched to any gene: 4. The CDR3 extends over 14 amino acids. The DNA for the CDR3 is TGTGCCATCAGTGAAGACAGGGGAAGAGATACGCAGTATTTT. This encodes CAISEDRGRDTQYF.

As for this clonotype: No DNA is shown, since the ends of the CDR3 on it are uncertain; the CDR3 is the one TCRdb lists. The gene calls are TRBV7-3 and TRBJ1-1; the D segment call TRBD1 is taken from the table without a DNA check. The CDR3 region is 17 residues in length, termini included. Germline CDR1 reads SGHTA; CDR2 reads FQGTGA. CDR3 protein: CASGDGGTDTQYFEAFF.

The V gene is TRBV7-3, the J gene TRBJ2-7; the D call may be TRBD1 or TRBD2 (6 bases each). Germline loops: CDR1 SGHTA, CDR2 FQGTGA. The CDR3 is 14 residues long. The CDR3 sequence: CASSESSGAGEQQV. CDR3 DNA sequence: TGTGCTAGCAGCGAAAGTTCGGGGGCCGGGGAGCAGCAGGTC.

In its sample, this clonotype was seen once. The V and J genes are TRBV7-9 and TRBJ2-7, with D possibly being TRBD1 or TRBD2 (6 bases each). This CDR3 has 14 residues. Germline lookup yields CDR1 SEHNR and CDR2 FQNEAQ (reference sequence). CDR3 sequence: CASSLEFYGGTGEV. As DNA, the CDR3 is TGCGCCAGCAGCTTGGAATTCTACGGGGGCACCGGGGAGGTC.

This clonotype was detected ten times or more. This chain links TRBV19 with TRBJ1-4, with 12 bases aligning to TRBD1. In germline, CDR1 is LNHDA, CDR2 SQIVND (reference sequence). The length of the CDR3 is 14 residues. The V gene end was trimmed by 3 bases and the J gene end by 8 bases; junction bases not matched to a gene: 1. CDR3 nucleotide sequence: TGTGCCAGTAGTATTGGGACAGGGGGCGAAAAACTGTTTTTT. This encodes CASSIGTGGEKLFF.

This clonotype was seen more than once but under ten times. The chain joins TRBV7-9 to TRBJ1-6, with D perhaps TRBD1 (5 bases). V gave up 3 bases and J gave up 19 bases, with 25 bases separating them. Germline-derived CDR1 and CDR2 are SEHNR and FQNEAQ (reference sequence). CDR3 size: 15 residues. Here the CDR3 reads CASSFKRSGGSDEHF. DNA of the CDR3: TGTGCCAGCAGCTTTAAAAGAAGCGGGGGGAGCGATGAGCACTTT.

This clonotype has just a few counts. CDR3 region: CASSEESGAEDGYTF. DNA for the CDR3: TGTGCCAGCAGTGAAGAGTCTGGGGCGGAGGATGGCTACACCTTC. The V call is TRBV2, the J call TRBJ1-2; TRBD1 might be the D (5 bases). The germline CDR1 and CDR2 sequences are SNHLY and FYNNEI. CDR3 length: 15 residues. V was trimmed by 1 base and J by 6 bases, leaving 15 bases between them.

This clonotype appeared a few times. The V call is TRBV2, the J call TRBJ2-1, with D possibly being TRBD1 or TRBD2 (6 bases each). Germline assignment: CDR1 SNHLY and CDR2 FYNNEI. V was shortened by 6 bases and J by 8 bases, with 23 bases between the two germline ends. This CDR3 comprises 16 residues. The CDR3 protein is CASREGGTDAQYEQFF. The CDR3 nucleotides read TGTGCCAGCAGGGAGGGGGGCACAGATGCTCAGTATGAGCAGTTCTTC.

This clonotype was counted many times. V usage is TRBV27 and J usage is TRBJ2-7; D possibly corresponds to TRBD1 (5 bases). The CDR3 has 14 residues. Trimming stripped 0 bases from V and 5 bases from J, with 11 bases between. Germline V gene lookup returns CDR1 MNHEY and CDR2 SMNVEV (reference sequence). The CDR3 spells CASSLSSRVHEQYF. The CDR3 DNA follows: TGTGCCAGCAGTTTATCCAGCAGGGTCCACGAGCAGTACTTC.

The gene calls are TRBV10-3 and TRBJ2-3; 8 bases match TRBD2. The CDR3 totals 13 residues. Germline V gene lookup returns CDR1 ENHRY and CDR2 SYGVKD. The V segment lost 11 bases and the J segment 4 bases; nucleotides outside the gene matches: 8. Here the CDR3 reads CALGRGAADTQYF. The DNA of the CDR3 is TGTGCCTTAGGGCGGGGGGCCGCAGATACGCAGTATTTT.

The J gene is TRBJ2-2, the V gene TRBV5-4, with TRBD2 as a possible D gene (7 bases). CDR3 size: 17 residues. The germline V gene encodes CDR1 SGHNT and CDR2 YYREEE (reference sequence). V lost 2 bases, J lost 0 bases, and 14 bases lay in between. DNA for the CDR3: TGTGCCAGCAGCTTTAATACCGGGGGGCCGAACACCGGGGAGCTGTTTTTT. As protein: CASSFNTGGPNTGELFF.

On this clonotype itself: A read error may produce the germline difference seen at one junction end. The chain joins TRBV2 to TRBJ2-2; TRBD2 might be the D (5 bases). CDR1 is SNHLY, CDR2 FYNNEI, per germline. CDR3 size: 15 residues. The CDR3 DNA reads TGTGCCAGCAGCGTCGGGCAGATCCATGCCGGGGTGCTGTTTTTT. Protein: CASSVGQIHAGVLFF.

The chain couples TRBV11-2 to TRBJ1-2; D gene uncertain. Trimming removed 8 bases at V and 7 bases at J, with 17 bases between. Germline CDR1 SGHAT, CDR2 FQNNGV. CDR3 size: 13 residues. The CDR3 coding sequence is TGTGCCAGCCCCATTCCGGGAGAAGGTGGCTACACCTTC. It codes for CASPIPGEGGYTF. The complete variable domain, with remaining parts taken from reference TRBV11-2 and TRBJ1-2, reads EAGVAQSPRYKIIEKRQSVAFWCNPISGHATLYWYQQILGQGPKLLIQFQNNGVVDDSQLPKDRFSAERLKGVDSTLKIQPAKLEDSAVYLCASPIPGEGGYTFGSGTRLTVV.

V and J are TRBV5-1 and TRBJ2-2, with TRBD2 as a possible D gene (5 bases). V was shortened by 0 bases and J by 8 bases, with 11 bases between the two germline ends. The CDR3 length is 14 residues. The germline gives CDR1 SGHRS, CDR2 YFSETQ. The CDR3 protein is CASSLGTGRGELFF. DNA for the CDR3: TGCGCCAGCAGCTTGGGGACGGGAAGAGGGGAGCTGTTTTTT.

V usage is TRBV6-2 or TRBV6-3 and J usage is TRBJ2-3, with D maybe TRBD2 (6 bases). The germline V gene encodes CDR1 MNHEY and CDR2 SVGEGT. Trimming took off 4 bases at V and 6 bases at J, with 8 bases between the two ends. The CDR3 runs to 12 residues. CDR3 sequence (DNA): TGTGCCAGCAGTTGGGCGGGGGATACGCAGTATTTT. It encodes CASSWAGDTQYF.